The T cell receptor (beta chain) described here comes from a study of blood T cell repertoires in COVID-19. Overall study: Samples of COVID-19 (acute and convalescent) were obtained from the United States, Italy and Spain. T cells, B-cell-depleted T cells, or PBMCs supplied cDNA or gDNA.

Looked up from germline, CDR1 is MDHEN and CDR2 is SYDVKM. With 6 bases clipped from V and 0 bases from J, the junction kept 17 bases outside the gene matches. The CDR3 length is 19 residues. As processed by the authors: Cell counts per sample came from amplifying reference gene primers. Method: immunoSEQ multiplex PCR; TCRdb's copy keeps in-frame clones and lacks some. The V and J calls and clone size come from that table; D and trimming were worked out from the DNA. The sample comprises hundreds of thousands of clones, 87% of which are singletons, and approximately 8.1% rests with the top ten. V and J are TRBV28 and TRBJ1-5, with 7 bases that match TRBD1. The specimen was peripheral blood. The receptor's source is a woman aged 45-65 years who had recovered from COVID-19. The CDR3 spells CASRPRQGATFNSNQPQHF. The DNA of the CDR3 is TGTGCCAGCAGGCCCAGACAGGGAGCGACGTTTAATAGCAATCAGCCCCAGCATTTT.